This TCR beta chain was recovered during a study of blood T cells in healthy people across ages. General study findings and limits: Higher diversity and more naive CD4+ cells were features of long-lived donors, compared to aged donors.

Trimming cost V 3 bases and J 2 bases, with 16 bases left between them. CDR3 length: 15 residues. The V gene's germline CDR1 is DFQATT and CDR2 SNEGSKA (reference sequence). Next came a second PCR, run for about 6 to 12 cycles, which used a sample-barcoded 5' primer along with a J-beta primer mix. From the 5' RACE reads, TCRdb called clonotypes with MiXCR, one entry per CDR3 protein. The sample includes some 1.8 million distinct CDR3 sequences, approximately 39% of them seen just once. Notes on this clonotype: The antigen is unknown.

This clonotype was sampled from a human donor in good health. The chain employs TRBV20-1 and TRBJ1-2; D possibly corresponds to TRBD1 (6 bases). Sequencing was performed on blood. Here the CDR3 reads CSARGRDKLNYGYTF. Written as DNA, the CDR3 is TGCAGTGCTAGGGGGCGGGACAAGTTAAACTATGGCTACACCTTC.